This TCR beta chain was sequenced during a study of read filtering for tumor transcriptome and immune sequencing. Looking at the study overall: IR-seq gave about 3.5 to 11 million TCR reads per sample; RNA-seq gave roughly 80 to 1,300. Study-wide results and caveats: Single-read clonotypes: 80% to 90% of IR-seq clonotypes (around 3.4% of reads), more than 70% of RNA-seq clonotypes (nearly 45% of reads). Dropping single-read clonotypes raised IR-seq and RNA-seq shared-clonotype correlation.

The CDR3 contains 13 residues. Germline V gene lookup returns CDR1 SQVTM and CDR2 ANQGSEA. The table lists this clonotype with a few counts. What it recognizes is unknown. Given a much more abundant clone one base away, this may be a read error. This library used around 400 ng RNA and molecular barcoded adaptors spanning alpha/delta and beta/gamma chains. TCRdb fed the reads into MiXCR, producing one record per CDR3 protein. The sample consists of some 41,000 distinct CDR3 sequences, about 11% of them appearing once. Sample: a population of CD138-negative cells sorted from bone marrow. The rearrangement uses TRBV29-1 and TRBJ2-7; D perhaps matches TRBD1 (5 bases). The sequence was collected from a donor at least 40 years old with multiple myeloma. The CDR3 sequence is CSVEGQGSYERYF. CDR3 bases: TGCAGCGTTGAGGGGCAGGGTTCCTACGAGCGGTACTTC.